This T cell receptor beta chain comes out of a study of radiotherapy plus CTLA-4 blockade in lung cancer. Study information: Disease control was present in roughly 29% of patients, and objective responses in roughly 17%.

Sequencing was performed with immunoSEQ multiplex PCR; in TCRdb, only in-frame clones are kept and a portion is missing. The sample has about 46,000 clones, roughly 77% seen once; the top ten hold 8.5%. V was pared by 1 base and J by 1 base, with 7 bases between. Germline assignment: CDR1 GTSNPN and CDR2 SVGIG (reference sequence). The length of the CDR3 is 13 residues. This TCR came from a human donor with non-small cell lung cancer who had a complete response to radiotherapy plus ipilimumab. The sequenced sample was peripheral blood, obtained from a patient treated with radiotherapy plus ipilimumab. The chain links TRBV30 to TRBJ2-5; TRBD2 might be the D (5 bases). The CDR3 here is CAWSGGIQETQYF. The CDR3 nucleotides are TGTGCCTGGAGTGGAGGGATCCAAGAGACCCAGTACTTC.